This T cell receptor beta chain derives from a study of beta chain features in type 1 diabetes. Study conclusions and caveats: A greater similarity of naive, central memory and Treg TCRB repertoires was seen among patients than among healthy donors. Patients with type 1 diabetes showed fewer VDJ junction insertions and more deletions. Although PCR might favor shorter templates, it would do so equally in patients and controls.

CDR1 is MNHNS, CDR2 SASEGT, per germline. After removal of 4 bases from V and 2 bases from J, the junction contained 7 bases not matched to a gene. The CDR3 is 15 amino acids. This clone was found a few times. The antigen remains undetermined. As every portion of the isolated RNA was reverse transcribed, the sequencing read expressed TCRB transcripts. The protocol was immunoSEQ multiplex PCR, while the TCRdb copy is restricted to in-frame clones and leaves out a portion. The profile shows about 230,000 clones, around 10% of them singletons. This clonotype originated in a woman under 30 in good health. The chain uses TRBV6-1 and TRBJ2-7; 8 bases align to TRBD2. Sample: naive CD4+ T cells from blood. CDR3 region: CASSALTSGAYEQYF. Here the CDR3 DNA reads TGTGCCAGCAGTGCATTAACTAGCGGCGCCTACGAGCAGTACTTC.